The 14 T cell receptor beta chains in this list originate from one sample, sequenced in a study of blood T cell repertoires in COVID-19. Sequenced by immunoSEQ multiplex PCR; TCRdb stores in-frame clones only, minus some. The sample shows 170,000 or so clones, roughly 90% of them seen only once. Sequenced material: PBMCs or T cells enriched from blood (not recorded which). The receptors were sampled from a woman in her 50s who had recovered from COVID-19.

The CDR3 reads CASSLQGNTDTQYF. Written as DNA, the CDR3 is TGTGCCAGCAGTCTACAGGGGAACACAGATACGCAGTATTTT. The chain has TRBV6-2 or TRBV6-3 and TRBJ2-3; TRBD1 aligns across 7 bases. V lost 5 bases to trimming and J lost 2 bases; unmatched junction nucleotides: 4. Germline V gene sequence: CDR1 MNHEY, CDR2 SVGEGT. CDR3 length equals 14 residues.

This clone was counted a few times. The CDR3 DNA sequence: TGTGCCAGCAGCCAAGAGGGACTGGGGGGAGACCTACTGGCTTCACCCCTCCACTTT. Translating gives CASSQEGLGGDLLASPLHF. The chain combines TRBV4-2 with TRBJ1-6; tentative D call: TRBD1 (5 bases). V shed 0 bases and J shed 9 bases, with 24 bases lying between them. There are 19 residues in the CDR3. Looked up from germline, CDR1 is LGHNA and CDR2 is YNFKEQ.

The chain couples TRBV5-4 to TRBJ2-7; TRBD2 is a possible D gene (5 bases). The length of the CDR3 is 12 residues. The ends were cut back, 3 bases at V and 6 bases at J, with 10 bases in the middle. Germline CDR1 is SGHNT and CDR2 is YYREEE (reference sequence). The CDR3 region is CASSSDYAEQYF. The CDR3 DNA reads TGTGCCAGCAGCTCCGACTATGCCGAGCAGTACTTC.

The rearrangement uses TRBV6-5 and TRBJ1-2; D possibly corresponds to TRBD1 (5 bases). Germline V gene lookup returns CDR1 MNHEY and CDR2 SVGAGI. CDR3 size: 15 residues. Between the trimmed V and J ends, which lost 1 base and 2 bases, there was a span of 11 bases. The CDR3, as DNA: TGTGCCAGCAGTTACTGGGGGGTGCGGAACTATGGCTACACCTTC. This gives the protein CASSYWGVRNYGYTF.

This clone has just a few counts. The DNA of the CDR3 is TGTGCCAGCCGGCGTAAGGGGGGGACCAATTCACCCCTCCACTTT. Translating gives CASRRKGGTNSPLHF. The chain employs TRBV6-5 and TRBJ1-6, with D perhaps TRBD1 (6 bases). This CDR3 region has 15 residues. Deletions cut 8 bases from V and 7 bases from J, with 18 bases between. In germline, CDR1 is MNHEY, CDR2 SVGAGI.

This chain joins TRBV7-6 and TRBJ2-1; 7 nucleotides match TRBD2. The CDR3 length is 12 residues. CDR1 is SGHVS, CDR2 FNYEAQ, per germline. Unmatched junction bases numbered 3, after V lost 1 base and J lost 12 bases. The chain's CDR3 is CASSLEAGWQFF. The CDR3, as DNA: TGTGCCAGCAGCTTAGAAGCGGGGTGGCAGTTCTTC.

V gene TRBV7-2 combines with J gene TRBJ1-1, with 9 bases identical to TRBD1. Unmatched junction bases numbered 10, after V lost 5 bases and J lost 9 bases. Germline CDR1 reads SGHTA; CDR2 reads FQGNSA. There are 14 residues in the CDR3. CDR3 loop: CASSHRGLAAKAFF. CDR3 sequence (DNA): TGTGCCAGCAGCCACAGGGGGCTCGCTGCAAAAGCTTTCTTT.

V gene TRBV7-6 combines with J gene TRBJ1-6, with 8 bases aligning to TRBD1. The CDR3 has 17 residues. In germline, CDR1 is SGHVS, CDR2 FNYEAQ. V shed 0 bases, J shed 10 bases, and the junction held 11 bases outside the gene matches. CDR3 nucleotides: TGTGCCAGCAGCTTAGCGTCAGGGGGCGCGTCCCGATCACCCCTCCACTTT. Protein sequence: CASSLASGGASRSPLHF. Complete variable domain (other parts from reference TRBV7-6 and TRBJ1-6): GAGVSQSPRYKVTKRGQDVALRCDPISGHVSLYWYRQALGQGPEFLTYFNYEAQQDKSGLPNDRFSAERPEGSISTLTIQRTEQRDSAMYRCASSLASGGASRSPLHFGNGTRLTVT.

In this sample, this clone turned up a few times. The chain links TRBV19 to TRBJ2-7; 7 bases map to TRBD1. This CDR3 spans 12 amino acids. Germline CDR1 LNHDA, CDR2 SQIVND (reference sequence). V trimming: 6 bases; J trimming: 6 bases; junction bases outside the gene matches: 5. The CDR3 DNA reads as TGTGCCAGTAGGGACAGGTTTCGCGAGCAGTACTTC. The encoded protein is CASRDRFREQYF. Full variable domain (remainder filled in from reference TRBV19 and TRBJ2-7): DGGITQSPKYLFRKEGQNVTLSCEQNLNHDAMYWYRQDPGQGLRLIYYSQIVNDFQKGDIAEGYSVSREKKESFPLTVTSAQKNPTAFYLCASRDRFREQYFGPGTRLTVT.

This chain connects TRBV15 to TRBJ2-2, with D possibly matching TRBD1 (5 bases). This CDR3 contains 15 residues. The V end lost 1 base, the J end lost 4 bases, and 10 bases lay between the germline ends. CDR1 is LNHNV and CDR2 is YYDKDF in the germline V gene (reference sequence). The CDR3 protein is CATSRGGTPTGELFF. CDR3 coding DNA: TGTGCCACCAGCAGAGGGGGCACACCCACCGGGGAGCTGTTTTTT.

The V call is TRBV14, the J call TRBJ2-7; D is uncertain. The CDR3 sequence is 12 residues long. V was clipped by 5 bases and J by 3 bases, with 8 bases between them. Germline V gene sequence: CDR1 SGHDN, CDR2 FVKESK. CDR3 sequence: CASSGQIYEQYF. The CDR3 DNA follows: TGTGCCAGCAGCGGGCAGATCTACGAGCAGTACTTC.

The chain joins TRBV3-1 (or the pseudogene TRBV3-2) to TRBJ2-1; possibly TRBD1 for D (6 bases). V lost 3 bases and J lost 5, with 11 bases in between. Germline V gene sequence: CDR1 LGHDT, CDR2 YNNKEL (reference sequence). The CDR3 has 14 residues. This CDR3 reads CASSHRTVDNEQFF. The CDR3 bases are TGTGCCAGCAGCCATAGGACAGTTGACAATGAGCAGTTCTTC.

This chain joins TRBV20-1 and TRBJ1-5, with TRBD1 identical over 7 bases. V dropped 3 bases and J dropped 6; count of bases not matched to a gene: 5. The V gene's germline CDR1 is DFQATT and CDR2 SNEGSKA (reference sequence). The CDR3 consists of 13 residues. DNA of the CDR3: TGCAGTGCTAGTCAGGGGGTCGGTCAGCCCCAGCATTTT. It codes for CSASQGVGQPQHF.

The rearrangement joins TRBV27 to TRBJ1-5; TRBD1 agrees at 8 bases. Germline V lookup: CDR1 MNHEY, CDR2 SMNVEV (reference sequence). The trim removed 2 bases at V and 7 bases at J, leaving 13 bases unmatched. The CDR3 spans 17 residues. CDR3 sequence (DNA): TGTGCCAGCAGTTTACGGGTAACAGGGGGGTCGTTACAGCCCCAGCATTTT. Its protein product is CASSLRVTGGSLQPQHF.